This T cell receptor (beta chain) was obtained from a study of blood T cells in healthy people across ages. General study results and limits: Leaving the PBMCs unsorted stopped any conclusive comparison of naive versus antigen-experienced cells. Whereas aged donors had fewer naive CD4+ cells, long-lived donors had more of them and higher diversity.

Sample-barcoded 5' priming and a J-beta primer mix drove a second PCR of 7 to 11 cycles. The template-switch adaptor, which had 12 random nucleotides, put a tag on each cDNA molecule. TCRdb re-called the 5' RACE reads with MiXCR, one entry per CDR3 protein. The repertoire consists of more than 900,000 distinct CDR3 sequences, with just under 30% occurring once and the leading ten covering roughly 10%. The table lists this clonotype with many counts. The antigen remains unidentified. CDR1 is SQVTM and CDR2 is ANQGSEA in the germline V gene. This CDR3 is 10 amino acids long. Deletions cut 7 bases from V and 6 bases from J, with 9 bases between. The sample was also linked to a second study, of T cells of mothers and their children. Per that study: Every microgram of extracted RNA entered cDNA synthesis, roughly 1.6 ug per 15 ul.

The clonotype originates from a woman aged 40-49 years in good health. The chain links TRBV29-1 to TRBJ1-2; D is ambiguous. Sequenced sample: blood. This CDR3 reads CSALKDGYTF. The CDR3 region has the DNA TGCAGCGCCCTGAAGGATGGCTACACCTTC.